One sample yielded the 13 T cell receptor beta chains listed below, sequenced in a study of spatial heterogeneity in lung cancer. The time point denotes: sample taken at primary tumor resection. No cell sorting; template was whole RNA from tumor, lung tissue or PBMC. TCRdb re-derived calls from the 5' RACE reads in MiXCR, one entry per CDR3 protein. The sample carries tens of thousands of distinct CDR3 sequences, around 7.5% recorded once. The sample consisted of PBMCs, taken at surgery. All receptors derive from a male donor with early-stage non-small cell lung cancer.

The chain links TRBV2 to TRBJ2-5, with D tentatively TRBD1 (5 bases). Germline CDR1 is SNHLY and CDR2 is FYNNEI. The CDR3 is 15 residues long. Trimming removed 0 bases from V and 4 bases from J, with 12 bases in between. In nucleotides, the CDR3 is TGTGCCAGCAGTGAAGCAGGGGCTGCAGGAGAGACCCAGTACTTC. Its protein is CASSEAGAAGETQYF.

This clonotype was observed a handful of times. The chain carries TRBV6-1 and TRBJ2-3; the D gene is possibly TRBD2 (5 bases). Germline CDR1 is MNHNS and CDR2 is SASEGT. Trimming pared 7 bases from V and 7 bases from J, leaving 21 bases between. The CDR3 is 15 amino acids. CDR3 DNA: TGTGCCAGCATGAGAGGAGCGGTTTTCCCGAATACGCAGTATTTT. Its protein is CASMRGAVFPNTQYF.

This clonotype was observed at least ten times. V is TRBV9 and J is TRBJ2-2; D is possibly TRBD1 (6 bases). Trimming pared 1 base from V and 3 bases from J, leaving 7 bases between. From germline, CDR1 is SGDLS and CDR2 YYNGEE. The CDR3 is 14 residues long. The CDR3 is CASSVSGDTGELFF. The CDR3, as DNA: TGTGCCAGCAGCGTATCAGGGGACACCGGGGAGCTGTTTTTT.

This clonotype was observed a few times. This chain joins TRBV6-5 and TRBJ2-7; D is perhaps TRBD1 or TRBD2 (6 bases each). CDR3 length: 15 residues. The V gene lost 0 bases and the J gene lost 7 bases, with 16 bases spanning the gap. CDR1 is MNHEY and CDR2 is SVGAGI in the germline V gene. In nucleotides, the CDR3 is TGTGCCAGCAGTTACTCCGGCAGGGGCGGGGAGGAGCAGTACGTC. As protein: CASSYSGRGGEEQYV.

This clonotype came up many times. The genes are TRBV11-3 and TRBJ1-1; no definite D call. V lost 3 bases and J 3 bases, leaving 8 bases between the germline ends. CDR1 and CDR2 (germline): SGHNT, YENEEA. The CDR3 totals 13 residues. In nucleotides, the CDR3 is TGTGCCAGCAGCTTCAAGGCTGACACTGAAGCTTTCTTT. Amino acid sequence: CASSFKADTEAFF. Based on the CDR3 plus reference TRBV11-3 and TRBJ1-1, the full variable domain is EAGVVQSPRYKIIEKKQPVAFWCNPISGHNTLYWYLQNLGQGPELLIRYENEEAVDDSQLPKDRFSAERLKGVDSTLKIQPAELGDSAVYLCASSFKADTEAFFGQGTRLTVV.

The sample holds many counts of this clonotype. The rearrangement links TRBV4-3 to TRBJ2-7, with D perhaps being TRBD1 or TRBD2 (5 bases each). Trimming took 4 bases from V and 3 from J, leaving 13 bases between them. The CDR3 is 14 residues long. CDR1 and CDR2 (germline): LGHNA, YSLEER. This CDR3 is CASSPGLKHYEQYF. In DNA form, the CDR3 reads TGCGCCAGCAGCCCGGGGCTTAAACACTACGAGCAGTACTTC.

In its sample, this clonotype was seen a few times. The chain uses TRBV7-9 and TRBJ1-1; 11 nucleotides line up with TRBD1. Looked up from germline, CDR1 is SEHNR and CDR2 is FQNEAQ (reference sequence). CDR3 length equals 15 residues. Unmatched junction bases numbered 4, after V lost 2 bases and J lost 5 bases. The chain's CDR3 is CASSLTRDRGTEAFF. The CDR3, as DNA: TGTGCCAGCAGCTTAACAAGGGACAGGGGGACTGAAGCTTTCTTT.

This rearrangement joins TRBV7-3 to TRBJ2-7; D is tentatively TRBD1 or TRBD2 (7 bases each). The CDR3 runs to 15 residues. Deletions cut 5 bases from V and 1 base from J, with 15 bases between. The V gene's germline CDR1 is SGHTA and CDR2 FQGTGA. CDR3: CASSPREGASYEQYF. The CDR3 DNA sequence: TGTGCCAGCAGCCCGAGGGAGGGGGCGTCCTACGAGCAGTACTTC.

Ten or more counts support this clonotype. The chain links TRBV14 to TRBJ2-3; TRBD2 matches at 10 bases. The CDR3 runs to 18 residues. V was pared by 1 base and J by 1 base, with 8 bases of the junction left unmatched. Per germline, CDR1 SGHDN and CDR2 FVKESK. DNA of the CDR3: TGTGCCAGCAGCCAAGTTACGGGACTAGCGCGGCGCACAGATACGCAGTATTTT. Protein product: CASSQVTGLARRTDTQYF.

This clonotype was found many times. The rearrangement links TRBV18 to TRBJ1-1; 8 bases map to TRBD1. Germline loops: CDR1 KGHSH, CDR2 LQKENI. With V trimmed by 5 bases and J by 6 bases, 5 bases remained unmatched. There are 13 residues in the CDR3. The DNA for the CDR3 is TGTGCCAGCTCAGAGGGACAGGACCCTGAAGCTTTCTTT. It specifies CASSEGQDPEAFF.

The sample holds many counts of this clonotype. CDR3 region: CASSAPTSGNNEQFF. For the CDR3, the DNA is TGTGCCAGCAGCGCCCCTACTAGCGGAAACAATGAGCAGTTCTTC. This sequence joins TRBV9 and TRBJ2-1; 8 bases map to TRBD2. The germline V gene encodes CDR1 SGDLS and CDR2 YYNGEE. This CDR3 region has 15 residues. Trimming cost V 3 bases and J 5 bases; bases outside gene matches: 7.

V is TRBV7-3 and J is TRBJ2-3; 7 bases are shared with TRBD1. The V gene end was trimmed by 3 bases and the J gene end by 1 base; junction bases not matched to a gene: 1. Germline CDR1 reads SGHTA; CDR2 reads FQGTGA. The CDR3 loop spans 14 amino acids. The CDR3 sequence: CASSFGQGTDTQYF. In nucleotides, the CDR3 is TGTGCCAGCAGCTTCGGACAGGGCACAGATACGCAGTATTTT.

V gene TRBV28 combines with J gene TRBJ1-3; TRBD1 matches 7 bases. CDR3 size: 16 residues. The germline CDR1 and CDR2 sequences are MDHEN and SYDVKM. V gave up 6 bases and J gave up 4 bases; unmatched junction bases: 12. CDR3 amino acids: CASRSTGPSGGNTIYF. The DNA of the CDR3 is TGTGCCAGCAGGTCGACAGGGCCCTCGGGAGGAAACACCATATATTTT.